The T cell receptor (beta chain) described here comes from a study of CD8 T cells in Susac syndrome. Looked up from germline, CDR1 is SGHTA and CDR2 is FQGNSA. CDR3 length: 18 residues. Unmatched junction bases numbered 9, after V lost 4 bases and J lost 2 bases. Random hexamers primed reverse transcription of about 0.45 to 1 ug RNA. Amplification of TCR beta CDR3 spanned 54 Vbeta and 13 Jbeta via immunoSEQ multiplex PCR. TCRdb re-called the immunoSEQ multiplex PCR reads through MiXCR, storing one row per CDR3 protein. The table has about 210,000 distinct CDR3 sequences, about 95% seen once. The sequence came from a human donor with Susac syndrome. This sequence joins TRBV7-2 and TRBJ1-5; 12 bases map to TRBD1. Sequencing was performed on CD4+ T cells from PBMCs. CDR3 sequence (DNA): TGTGCCAGCAGCTATGGGACAGGGGGCGCGATAGGCAATCAGCCCCAGCATTTT. This gives the protein CASSYGTGGAIGNQPQHF.